The 16 T cell receptor beta chains below all came from one sample that was sequenced in a study of blood T cell repertoires in COVID-19. Data came from immunoSEQ multiplex PCR; TCRdb stores just in-frame clones and leaves some out. The sample contains approximately 37,000 clones, approximately 85% of which appear only once. Input material: peripheral blood. These TCRs come from a man aged 60-69 years with active or convalescent COVID-19.

DNA of the CDR3: TGTGCCAGCAGCCCACATAATGGGCCAGGGGGTGGCTACACCTTC. Its protein is CASSPHNGPGGGYTF. The V and J genes are TRBV9 and TRBJ1-2; 7 bases are a match to TRBD1. The CDR3 covers 15 residues. V shed 4 bases, J shed 7 bases, and the junction held 13 bases outside the gene matches. From germline, CDR1 is SGDLS and CDR2 YYNGEE.

The gene calls are TRBV20-1 and TRBJ1-1; D gene ambiguous. CDR3 length: 10 amino acids. V shed 6 bases and J shed 5 bases, with 7 bases lying between them. Germline lookup yields CDR1 DFQATT and CDR2 SNEGSKA (reference sequence). The CDR3 region has the DNA TGCAGTGCCAGGAAAACTGAAGCTTTCTTT. Residues: CSARKTEAFF.

The chain recombines TRBV28 with TRBJ1-6, with D tentatively TRBD1 (5 bases). The CDR3 totals 14 residues. With 7 bases removed from V and 7 bases from J, the gap between germline ends came to 14 bases. CDR1 MDHEN and CDR2 SYDVKM come from the germline V gene. The CDR3: CASNPDRRNSPLHF. The CDR3 bases are TGTGCCAGCAATCCCGACAGAAGGAATTCACCCCTCCACTTT.

In this sample, this clone turned up a few times. CDR3 sequence (DNA): TGTGCCAGCAGCTTTACAGGAAAGTCACCCCTCCACTTT. Translation: CASSFTGKSPLHF. This chain connects TRBV7-2 to TRBJ1-6; tentative D call: TRBD1 (5 bases). V lost 3 bases and J lost 10, with 10 bases in between. From germline, CDR1 is SGHTA and CDR2 FQGNSA. This CDR3 has 13 residues.

This clone came up a few times. This CDR3 is CASRTARDRGLGYTF. The DNA for the CDR3 is TGTGCCAGCAGGACCGCCCGGGACAGGGGTCTGGGCTACACCTTC. The chain employs TRBV28 and TRBJ1-2, with 10 nucleotides matching TRBD1. In germline, CDR1 is MDHEN, CDR2 SYDVKM. The CDR3 totals 15 residues. Trimming took 6 bases from V and 8 from J; bases not matched to a gene: 12.

In this sample, this clone turned up once. This chain uses TRBV30 with TRBJ1-2; D remains unclear. The V end was cut by 1 base, the J end by 0 bases, with 6 bases between. CDR1 is GTSNPN and CDR2 is SVGIG in the germline V gene (reference sequence). The CDR3 spans 13 residues. The CDR3 reads CAWSDRANYGYTF. The CDR3 DNA reads TGTGCCTGGAGTGACCGGGCTAACTATGGCTACACCTTC. Complete variable domain (other parts from reference TRBV30 and TRBJ1-2): SQTIHQWPATLVQPVGSPLSLECTVEGTSNPNLYWYRQAAGRGLQLLFYSVGIGQISSEVPQNLSASRPQDRQFILSSKKLLLSDSGFYLCAWSDRANYGYTFGSGTRLTVV.

The DNA for the CDR3 is TGTGCCAGCAGCCGCGGGGGGGCGGGGACCCAGTACTTC. It encodes CASSRGGAGTQYF. The chain recombines TRBV7-2 with TRBJ2-5; TRBD2 agrees at 9 bases. CDR1 SGHTA and CDR2 FQGNSA come from the germline V gene. The CDR3 is 13 residues long. V dropped 5 bases and J dropped 7; count of bases not matched to a gene: 5.

DNA for the CDR3: TGTGCCAGCAGTAAGGATGACAGGGGAGGGTCCTACGAGCAGTACGTC. Translating it yields CASSKDDRGGSYEQYV. The chain joins TRBV6-2 or TRBV6-3 to TRBJ2-7; tentative D call: TRBD1 (8 bases). Trimming stripped 5 bases from V and 1 base from J, with 18 bases between. This CDR3 spans 16 amino acids. From germline, CDR1 is MNHEY and CDR2 SVGEGT.

V and J are TRBV5-5 and TRBJ1-4; no clear D. Germline CDR1 is SGHKS and CDR2 is YYEKEE (reference sequence). Trimming left V 0 bases short and J 2 bases short, with 8 bases between. The CDR3 is made up of 15 amino acids. The CDR3 protein is CASSLAPGTNEKLFF. DNA of the CDR3: TGTGCCAGCAGCTTGGCCCCCGGGACTAATGAAAAACTGTTTTTT.

The J gene is TRBJ1-5, the V gene TRBV4-1, with unresolved D. V lost 1 base and J 4 bases, leaving 5 bases between the germline ends. This CDR3 is 13 amino acids long. In germline, CDR1 is MGHRA, CDR2 YSYEKL. The CDR3 protein is CASSQGLNQPQHF. CDR3 DNA sequence: TGCGCCAGCAGCCAAGGACTAAATCAGCCCCAGCATTTT.

The chain couples TRBV27 to TRBJ2-1, with D uncertain. The CDR3 totals 11 residues. Trimming stripped 3 bases from V and 7 bases from J, with 4 bases between. Per the germline V gene, CDR1 is MNHEY and CDR2 is SMNVEV (reference sequence). CDR3 loop: CASSFRNEQFF. The CDR3, as DNA: TGTGCCAGCAGTTTCCGGAATGAGCAGTTCTTC.

A few counts support this clone. The rearrangement joins TRBV7-9 to TRBJ1-4, with D hard to call. The germline V and J ends were trimmed by 0 bases and 4 bases, with 6 bases remaining between them. Germline CDR1 SEHNR, CDR2 FQNEAQ (reference sequence). The length of the CDR3 is 14 residues. For the CDR3, the DNA is TGTGCCAGCAGCTTAGCCAGCGATAATGAAAAACTGTTTTTT. Translating gives CASSLASDNEKLFF.

This chain uses TRBV19 with TRBJ1-3; D uncertain. This CDR3 has 14 residues. The V end lost 8 bases, the J end lost 0 bases, and 11 bases lay between the germline ends. The V gene's germline CDR1 is LNHDA and CDR2 SQIVND (reference sequence). The CDR3 DNA is TGTGCCAGTTCTCTCATAGACTCTGGAAACACCATATATTTT. Translating gives CASSLIDSGNTIYF.

The V call is TRBV19, the J call TRBJ1-4; 11 nucleotides align to TRBD1. CDR3 length: 14 amino acids. The V gene's germline CDR1 is LNHDA and CDR2 SQIVND (reference sequence). V trimming: 6 bases; J trimming: 7 bases; junction bases outside the gene matches: 4. The CDR3 region has the DNA TGTGCCAGTAGCGGACAGGGGGCGGTTGAAAAACTGTTTTTT. Protein: CASSGQGAVEKLFF.

The chain carries TRBV5-8 and TRBJ1-4, with TRBD1 matching 10 bases. The J segment lost 2 bases and the V segment lost 3 bases, leaving 7 bases of the junction unmatched. In germline, CDR1 is SGHTS, CDR2 YDEGEE. The CDR3 covers 17 residues. The CDR3 DNA is TGTGCCAGCAGCTCCGGGACAGGGGTTACGACTAATGAAAAACTGTTTTTT. It specifies CASSSGTGVTTNEKLFF.

The V and J genes are TRBV2 and TRBJ1-4; 8 bases are a match to TRBD1. This CDR3 region has 14 residues. V was pared by 6 bases and J by 8 bases, with 8 bases of the junction left unmatched. Germline V gene data show CDR1 as SNHLY and CDR2 as FYNNEI. CDR3: CASRDRTGLEKLFF. The CDR3, as DNA: TGTGCCAGCAGGGATCGGACAGGGTTGGAAAAACTGTTTTTT.